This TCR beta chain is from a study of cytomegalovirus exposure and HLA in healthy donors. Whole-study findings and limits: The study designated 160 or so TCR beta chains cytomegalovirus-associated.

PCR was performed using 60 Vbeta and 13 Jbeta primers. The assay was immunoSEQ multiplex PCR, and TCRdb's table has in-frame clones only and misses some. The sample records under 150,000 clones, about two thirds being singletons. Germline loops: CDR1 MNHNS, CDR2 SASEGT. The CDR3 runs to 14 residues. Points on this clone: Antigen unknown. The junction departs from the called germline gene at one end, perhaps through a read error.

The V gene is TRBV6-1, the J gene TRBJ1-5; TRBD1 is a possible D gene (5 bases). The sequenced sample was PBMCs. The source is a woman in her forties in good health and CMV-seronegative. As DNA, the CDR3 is TGTGCCAGCAGTGAAGATAAGGGGCATCAGCCCCGGCATTTT. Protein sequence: CASSEDKGHQPRHF.